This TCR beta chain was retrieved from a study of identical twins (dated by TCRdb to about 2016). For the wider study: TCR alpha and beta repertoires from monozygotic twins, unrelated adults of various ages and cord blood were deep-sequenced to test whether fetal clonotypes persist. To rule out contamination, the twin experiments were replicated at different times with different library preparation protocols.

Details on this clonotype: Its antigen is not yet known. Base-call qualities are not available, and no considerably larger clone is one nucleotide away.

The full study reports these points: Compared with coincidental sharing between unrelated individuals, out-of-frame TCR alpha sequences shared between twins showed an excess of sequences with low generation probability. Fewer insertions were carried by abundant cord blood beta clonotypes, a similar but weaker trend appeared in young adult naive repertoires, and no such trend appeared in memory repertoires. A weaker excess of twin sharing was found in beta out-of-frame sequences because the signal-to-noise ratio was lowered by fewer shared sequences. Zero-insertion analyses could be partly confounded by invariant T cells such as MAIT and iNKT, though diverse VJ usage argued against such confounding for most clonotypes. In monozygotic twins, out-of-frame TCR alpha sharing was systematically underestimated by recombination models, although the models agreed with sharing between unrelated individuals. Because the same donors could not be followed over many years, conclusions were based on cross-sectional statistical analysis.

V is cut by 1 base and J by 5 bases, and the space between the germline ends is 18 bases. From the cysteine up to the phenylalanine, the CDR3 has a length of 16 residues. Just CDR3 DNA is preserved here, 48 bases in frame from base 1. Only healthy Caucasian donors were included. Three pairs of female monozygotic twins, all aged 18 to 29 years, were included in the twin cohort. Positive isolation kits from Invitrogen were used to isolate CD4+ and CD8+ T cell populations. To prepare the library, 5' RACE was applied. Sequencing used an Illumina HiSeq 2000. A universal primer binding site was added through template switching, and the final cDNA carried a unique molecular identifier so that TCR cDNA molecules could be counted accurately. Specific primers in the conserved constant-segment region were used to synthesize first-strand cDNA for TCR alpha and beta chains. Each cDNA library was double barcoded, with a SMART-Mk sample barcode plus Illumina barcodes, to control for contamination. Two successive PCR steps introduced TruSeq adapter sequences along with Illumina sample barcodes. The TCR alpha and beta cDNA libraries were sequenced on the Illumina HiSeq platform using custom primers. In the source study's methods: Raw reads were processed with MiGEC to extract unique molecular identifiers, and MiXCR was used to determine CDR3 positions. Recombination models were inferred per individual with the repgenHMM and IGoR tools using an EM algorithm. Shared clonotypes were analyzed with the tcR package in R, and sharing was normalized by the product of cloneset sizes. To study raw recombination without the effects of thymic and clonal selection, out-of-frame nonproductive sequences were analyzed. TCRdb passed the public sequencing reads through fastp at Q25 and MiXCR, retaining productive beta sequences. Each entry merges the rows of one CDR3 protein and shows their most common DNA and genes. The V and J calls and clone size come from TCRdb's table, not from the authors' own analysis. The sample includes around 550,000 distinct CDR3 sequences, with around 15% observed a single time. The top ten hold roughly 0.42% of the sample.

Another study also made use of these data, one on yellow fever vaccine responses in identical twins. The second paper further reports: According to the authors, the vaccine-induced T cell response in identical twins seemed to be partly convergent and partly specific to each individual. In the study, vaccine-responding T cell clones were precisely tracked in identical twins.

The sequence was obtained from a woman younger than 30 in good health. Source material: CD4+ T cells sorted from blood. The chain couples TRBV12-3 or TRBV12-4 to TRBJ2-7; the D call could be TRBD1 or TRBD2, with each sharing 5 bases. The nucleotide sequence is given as TGTGCCAGCAGTTTAGGTCCAGGGAGTATCCGTAACGAGCAGTACTTC. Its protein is CASSLGPGSIRNEQYF.